These 18 T cell receptor beta chains share one sample of origin, sequenced in a study of T cell repertoires in ileal Crohn's disease. Before sorting, lamina propria lymphocytes were separated from surgical specimens by density gradient. Here immunoSEQ multiplex PCR was the method, and the copy in TCRdb shows in-frame clones only, minus some. The sample lists around 3,700 clones; over 65% were seen once. The sequenced material came from CD4+ T cells sorted from the ileum. The receptors were gathered from an adult with Crohn's disease.

The V call is TRBV29-1, the J call TRBJ2-2; TRBD1 matches at 7 bases. This CDR3 has 13 residues. Germline assignment: CDR1 SQVTM and CDR2 ANQGSEA. Trimming took 6 bases from V and 4 from J; bases not matched to a gene: 5. CDR3 coding DNA: TGCAGCGTGACAGGGCCGGGCACCGGGGAGCTGTTTTTT. This codes for CSVTGPGTGELFF.

The V and J genes are TRBV7-3 and TRBJ2-2, with TRBD1 as a possible D gene (5 bases). V was trimmed by 1 base and J by 7 bases, leaving 13 bases between them. There are 15 residues in the CDR3. The germline gives CDR1 SGHTA, CDR2 FQGTGA. CDR3 region: CASSLRQGQGGELFF. The CDR3 DNA follows: TGTGCCAGCAGCTTAAGGCAGGGCCAAGGCGGGGAGCTGTTTTTT.

This clone was recorded only once. The chain joins TRBV27 to TRBJ2-2; D ambiguous. In germline, CDR1 is MNHEY, CDR2 SMNVEV (reference sequence). V shed 7 bases and J shed 4 bases, with 13 bases lying between them. CDR3 size: 14 residues. The DNA of the CDR3 is TGTGCCAGCAACCGGCGGTCGGGCACCGGGGAGCTGTTTTTT. Its translation is CASNRRSGTGELFF.

In its sample, this clone was seen once. The chain uses TRBV5-8 and TRBJ1-1, with D tentatively TRBD1 (6 bases). V was trimmed by 3 bases and J by 0 bases, leaving 21 bases between them. This CDR3 is built from 18 residues. CDR1 is SGHTS, CDR2 YDEGEE, per germline. CDR3 amino acids: CASSSDLDRTFMNTEAFF. CDR3 in DNA: TGTGCCAGCAGCTCGGACCTGGACAGAACTTTTATGAACACTGAAGCTTTCTTT.

The rearrangement links TRBV29-1 to TRBJ2-3; perhaps TRBD1 as D (6 bases). CDR1 is SQVTM, CDR2 ANQGSEA, per germline. With 0 bases removed from V and 1 base from J, the gap between germline ends came to 23 bases. This CDR3 contains 19 residues. CDR3 residues: CSVEDPHSQGIGGTDTQYF. DNA for the CDR3: TGCAGCGTTGAAGACCCGCACTCACAGGGAATCGGCGGCACAGATACGCAGTATTTT.

The genes are TRBV5-1 and TRBJ2-3, with D possibly being TRBD2 (6 bases). The length of the CDR3 is 15 residues. The V end was cut by 0 bases, the J end by 5 bases, with 13 bases between. Germline V CDR1 and CDR2: SGHRS, YFSETQ. In nucleotides, the CDR3 is TGCGCCAGCAGCTTGGCGGGGACGCGGGGAGATACGCAGTATTTT. This encodes CASSLAGTRGDTQYF.

The chain uses TRBV5-1 and TRBJ2-3, with 10 bases that match TRBD2. The germline CDR1 and CDR2 sequences are SGHRS and YFSETQ. J lost 2 bases, V lost 0 bases, and 3 bases had no gene match. This CDR3 comprises 16 residues. This CDR3 reads CASSLVAGGYTDTQYF. For the CDR3, the DNA is TGCGCCAGCAGCTTGGTAGCGGGGGGTTACACAGATACGCAGTATTTT.

The table lists this clone with a few counts. The rearrangement joins TRBV5-8 to TRBJ1-2; D is unclear. Per the germline V gene, CDR1 is SGHTS and CDR2 is YDEGEE. The CDR3 sequence is 14 residues long. V was pared by 2 bases and J by 6 bases, with 14 bases between. The CDR3 DNA reads TGTGCCAGCAGCTTTTCCAGCTTTAGCCATGGCTACACCTTC. Translated, it gives CASSFSSFSHGYTF.

The V call is TRBV5-1, the J call TRBJ2-2, with D perhaps matching TRBD1 (6 bases). The ends were cut back, 2 bases at V and 5 bases at J, with 13 bases in the middle. CDR1 is SGHRS, CDR2 YFSETQ, per germline. The CDR3 sequence is 15 residues long. The CDR3 sequence: CASSFEQGRTGELFF. CDR3 nucleotide sequence: TGCGCCAGCAGCTTTGAACAGGGTAGGACCGGGGAGCTGTTTTTT.

The chain uses TRBV29-1 and TRBJ2-2, with 8 bases matching TRBD2. Unmatched junction bases numbered 7, after V lost 6 bases and J lost 4 bases. The CDR3 length is 14 residues. Germline CDR1 and CDR2: SQVTM and ANQGSEA. The CDR3 loop is CSVAEGLVTGELFF. In DNA form, the CDR3 reads TGCAGCGTCGCAGAGGGACTAGTCACCGGGGAGCTGTTTTTT.

CDR3 nucleotides: TGTGCCAGCACGGGGGAGGATGAGCAGTTCTTC. Translating gives CASTGEDEQFF. The chain recombines TRBV6-1 with TRBJ2-1; D is possibly TRBD2 (6 bases). V gave up 7 bases and J gave up 8 bases, with 9 bases separating them. In germline, CDR1 is MNHNS, CDR2 SASEGT. The CDR3 runs to 11 residues.

Of note for this clone: One end of the junction fails to match germline, which may point to a read error. The genes are TRBV6-1 and TRBJ1-4; D is uncertain. Per germline, CDR1 MNHNS and CDR2 SASEGT. This CDR3 contains 11 residues. DNA of the CDR3: TGTGCCAGCAGTGAAACGTCTAAGCTTAATTTT. This sequence encodes CASSETSKLNF.

The table lists this clone with a few counts. The CDR3 DNA is TGTGCCAGCAGCCCGGACAGGCAAGAGACCCAGTACTTC. Amino acid sequence: CASSPDRQETQYF. The rearrangement joins TRBV11-2 to TRBJ2-5; 7 bases agree with TRBD1. This CDR3 comprises 13 residues. The germline V gene encodes CDR1 SGHAT and CDR2 FQNNGV. With 5 bases clipped from V and 2 bases from J, the junction kept 2 bases outside the gene matches.

This clone was counted a few times. The rearrangement uses TRBV7-3 and TRBJ2-1; 10 bases fit TRBD2. This CDR3 has 16 residues. Germline loops: CDR1 SGHTA, CDR2 FQGTGA. J was trimmed by 5 bases and V by 5 bases; bases with no gene match: 9. The CDR3 is CASSPARTSGNNEQFF. The CDR3 region has the DNA TGTGCCAGCAGCCCCGCTCGGACTAGCGGAAACAATGAGCAGTTCTTC. The full variable domain, rest sourced from reference TRBV7-3 and TRBJ2-1, is GAGVSQTPSNKVTEKGKYVELRCDPISGHTALYWYRQSLGQGPEFLIYFQGTGAADDSGLPNDRFFAVRPEGSVSTLKIQRTERGDSAVYLCASSPARTSGNNEQFFGPGTRLTVL.

The genes are TRBV7-2 and TRBJ2-1; 9 positions match TRBD1. The CDR3 sequence is 16 residues long. Germline-derived CDR1 and CDR2 are SGHTA and FQGNSA. V was pared by 2 bases and J by 7 bases, with 9 bases of the junction left unmatched. CDR3 coding DNA: TGTGCCAGCAGCTTAAGGGGACAGGGAGTTTCGAATGAGCAGTTCTTC. Its translation is CASSLRGQGVSNEQFF.

This clone has just one count. The V gene is TRBV12-5, the J gene TRBJ2-2; D may be TRBD2 (6 bases). The CDR3 consists of 13 residues. Looked up from germline, CDR1 is LGHNT and CDR2 is FRNRAP. Deletions cut 2 bases from V and 7 bases from J, with 8 bases between. The CDR3 is CASGLREIGELFF. CDR3 nucleotide sequence: TGTGCTAGTGGTTTGCGGGAGATCGGGGAGCTGTTTTTT.

This clone has only a few counts. The chain carries TRBV5-1 and TRBJ1-1; 7 positions match TRBD1. The CDR3 spans 16 residues. The V gene's germline CDR1 is SGHRS and CDR2 YFSETQ. The trim removed 0 bases at V and 3 bases at J, leaving 8 bases unmatched. This chain's CDR3 is CASSLEGAGQYTEAFF. CDR3 bases: TGCGCCAGCAGCTTGGAGGGGGCTGGGCAGTACACTGAAGCTTTCTTT.

V and J are TRBV28 and TRBJ1-2; 7 nucleotides line up with TRBD1. Germline CDR1 MDHEN, CDR2 SYDVKM. J gave up 5 bases and V 3 bases, and 12 bases lay outside the gene matches. The CDR3 covers 16 residues. In DNA, the CDR3 is TGTGCCAGCAGTTTCGAGGGGGCGGTTGTGGAGTATGGCTACACCTTC. This codes for CASSFEGAVVEYGYTF.